The T cell receptor (beta chain) described here comes from a study of naive and memory T cell subsets. Study results and caveats: Each distinct alpha or beta sequence counts as one clonotype. In CD4 and CD8 cells, diversity dropped from naive through EMRA. Naive repertoires, especially CD8, held a few larger clonotypes, possibly memory cells re-expressing CD45RA.

Two oligonucleotides, mixed equimolar, formed the beta constant-region primer covering TRBC1 and TRBC2. Nested alpha and beta constant-region primers with the SP2 primer drove four PCR rounds on ligated cDNA. The cDNA 3' end received a ligated single-stranded oligonucleotide carrying the SP2 primer and a 12-nucleotide UMI. MiXCR, run by TCRdb on the UMI-ligation and nested PCR reads, gives a single entry per CDR3 protein. The data show roughly 150,000 distinct CDR3 sequences, with about 23% seen just once and about 0.11% held by the top ten. CD4 T cells were positively selected, then CD8 T cells from the CD4-negative fraction. CDR1 and CDR2 (germline): SGHDN, FVKESK. V lost 7 bases and J lost 3; bases outside the gene matches: 9. The CDR3 is 15 residues long. With respect to this clonotype: Its target is unknown.

The sample consisted of naive CD4+ T cells from blood. V is TRBV14 and J is TRBJ2-1; 7 bases align to TRBD2. This TCR derives from a human donor in good health. The CDR3 loop is CASTPLGRVYNEQFF. DNA of the CDR3: TGTGCCAGCACGCCATTGGGGAGGGTCTACAATGAGCAGTTCTTC.